Each of the 12 T cell receptor beta chains below was sequenced from the same sample in a study of blood T cell repertoires in COVID-19. The repertoire was sequenced with immunoSEQ multiplex PCR; TCRdb's copy has only in-frame clones and lacks some. The sample yields around 99,000 clones, around 90% seen once. The sequencing input was peripheral blood. The receptors come from a human donor in a cohort sampled during active COVID-19.

The chain uses TRBV4-2 and TRBJ2-1; 7 nucleotides agree with TRBD2. V was clipped by 1 base and J by 5 bases; unmatched bases: 5. The CDR3 consists of 15 residues. Germline V gene lookup returns CDR1 LGHNA and CDR2 YNFKEQ. The CDR3 DNA sequence: TGTGCCAGCAGCCAAGTGGAGCGGGACCACAATGAGCAGTTCTTC. Its protein product is CASSQVERDHNEQFF.

The chain joins TRBV2 to TRBJ2-5; D is possibly TRBD2 (6 bases). CDR3 size: 16 residues. CDR1 SNHLY and CDR2 FYNNEI come from the germline V gene. The germline V and J ends were trimmed by 4 bases and 5 bases, with 20 bases remaining between them. In DNA form, the CDR3 reads TGTGCCAGCAGTGTTCGAGGTTCGGGGGTAGGGGAGACCCAGTACTTC. As protein: CASSVRGSGVGETQYF.

The rearrangement uses TRBV6-5 and TRBJ2-7, with 9 nucleotides matching TRBD2. J gave up 3 bases and V 6 bases, and 3 bases lay outside the gene matches. The CDR3 consists of 13 residues. The germline V gene has CDR1 MNHEY and CDR2 SVGAGI. CDR3: CASRREGLYEQYF. The DNA of the CDR3 is TGTGCCAGCAGGCGGGAGGGCCTCTACGAGCAGTACTTC.

The rearrangement uses TRBV5-1 and TRBJ1-2; no reliable D call. The CDR3 totals 13 residues. The V and J ends lost 4 bases and 3 bases respectively, with 10 bases between them. Per the germline V gene, CDR1 is SGHRS and CDR2 is YFSETQ. The chain's CDR3 is CASSGEGYYGYTF. CDR3 DNA sequence: TGCGCCAGCAGCGGTGAGGGCTACTATGGCTACACCTTC.

This chain uses TRBV19 with TRBJ2-5, with 10 bases aligning to TRBD1. The germline V gene encodes CDR1 LNHDA and CDR2 SQIVND (reference sequence). This CDR3 spans 14 amino acids. V lost 5 bases and J lost 3; bases outside the gene matches: 3. The CDR3 DNA sequence: TGTGCCAGTAGTGACAGGGGGCGAGAAGAGACCCAGTACTTC. It encodes CASSDRGREETQYF.

The chain is built from TRBV6-6 and TRBJ2-7; 7 bases are shared with TRBD1. The CDR3 contains 15 residues. The V gene's germline CDR1 is MNHNY and CDR2 SVGAGI (reference sequence). The ends lost 5 bases at V and 1 base at J; junction bases unmatched: 8. Written as DNA, the CDR3 is TGTGCCAGCAGTCCACCCGGGACAGATTCCTACGAGCAGTACTTC. This sequence encodes CASSPPGTDSYEQYF.

The chain employs TRBV24-1 and TRBJ2-2; TRBD1 matches 7 bases. V trimming: 7 bases; J trimming: 4 bases; junction bases outside the gene matches: 5. In germline, CDR1 is KGHDR, CDR2 SFDVKD. The length of the CDR3 is 14 residues. The CDR3 bases are TGTGCCACCAGCCGGGACAGACGCACCGGGGAGCTGTTTTTT. This codes for CATSRDRRTGELFF.

The V and J genes are TRBV7-8 and TRBJ2-5; the D gene is possibly TRBD1 (5 bases). Germline-derived CDR1 and CDR2 are SGHVS and FQNEAQ. The CDR3 spans 15 residues. V was shortened by 3 bases and J by 5 bases, with 16 bases between the two germline ends. CDR3 DNA: TGTGCCAGCAGCTTGCAAACCAGGGTACTCGAGACCCAGTACTTC. This sequence encodes CASSLQTRVLETQYF.

The genes are TRBV6-5 and TRBJ1-4, with D possibly matching TRBD1 (6 bases). V lost 8 bases and J 6 bases, leaving 16 bases between the germline ends. This CDR3 has 14 residues. CDR1 and CDR2 (germline): MNHEY, SVGAGI. Here the CDR3 reads CASSRRGGHEKLFF. The CDR3 DNA sequence: TGTGCCAGCTCCCGGCGAGGGGGTCATGAAAAACTGTTTTTT.

The chain couples TRBV4-3 to TRBJ2-1, with 8 bases lining up with TRBD2. Germline CDR1 LGHNA, CDR2 YSLEER. V shed 3 bases, J shed 3 bases, and the junction held 4 bases outside the gene matches. The CDR3 contains 15 residues. The DNA of the CDR3 is TGCGCCAGCAGCCACATAGCGGGAATCTACAATGAGCAGTTCTTC. Amino acid sequence: CASSHIAGIYNEQFF.

The chain carries TRBV15 and TRBJ2-7, with TRBD1 as a possible D gene (5 bases). The CDR3 length is 14 residues. With 0 bases removed from V and 3 bases from J, the gap between germline ends came to 9 bases. Germline CDR1 LNHNV, CDR2 YYDKDF (reference sequence). CDR3 loop: CATSRDRTIYEQYF. CDR3 sequence (DNA): TGTGCCACCAGCAGAGATAGGACAATCTACGAGCAGTACTTC.

V is TRBV7-8 and J is TRBJ1-6, with unresolved D. There are 17 residues in the CDR3. Germline CDR1 is SGHVS and CDR2 is FQNEAQ. V was cut by 5 bases and J by 9 bases, with 23 bases left in between. The CDR3: CASSPLGLGGVGSPLHF. The CDR3 nucleotides read TGTGCCAGCAGCCCACTCGGCCTTGGCGGTGTGGGTTCACCCCTCCACTTT.